There are many counts of the clone carrying this TCR beta chain. The investigators amplified TCR beta CDR3 regions from RNA transcripts. Primed by the HTBI set, a first-round RT-PCR was run on the TCR CDR3. TCRdb ran MiXCR on the multiplex PCR reads and lists one entry per CDR3 protein. This sample has roughly 700,000 distinct CDR3 sequences, with about 15% found just once. This entry comes from a study of T cells in Graves' hyperthyroidism and ophthalmopathy. When ophthalmopathy did not progress within 18 months, Graves' hyperthyroidism was considered stable. Each diagnosis drew on symptoms, thyroxine, TRAb, thyroid ultrasound and orbital computed tomography findings. With 5 bases removed from V and 0 bases from J, the gap between germline ends came to 17 bases. The CDR3 runs to 17 residues. Looked up from germline, CDR1 is SGHAT and CDR2 is FQNNGV.

V usage is TRBV11-2 and J usage is TRBJ1-5; D remains ambiguous. Source material: blood. The origin of this receptor is a woman aged 18-35 years with Graves' hyperthyroidism. CDR3 nucleotide sequence: TGTGCCAGCAGCGCTGACACGGCGTATTATAGCAATCAGCCCCAGCATTTT. Translated: CASSADTAYYSNQPQHF.